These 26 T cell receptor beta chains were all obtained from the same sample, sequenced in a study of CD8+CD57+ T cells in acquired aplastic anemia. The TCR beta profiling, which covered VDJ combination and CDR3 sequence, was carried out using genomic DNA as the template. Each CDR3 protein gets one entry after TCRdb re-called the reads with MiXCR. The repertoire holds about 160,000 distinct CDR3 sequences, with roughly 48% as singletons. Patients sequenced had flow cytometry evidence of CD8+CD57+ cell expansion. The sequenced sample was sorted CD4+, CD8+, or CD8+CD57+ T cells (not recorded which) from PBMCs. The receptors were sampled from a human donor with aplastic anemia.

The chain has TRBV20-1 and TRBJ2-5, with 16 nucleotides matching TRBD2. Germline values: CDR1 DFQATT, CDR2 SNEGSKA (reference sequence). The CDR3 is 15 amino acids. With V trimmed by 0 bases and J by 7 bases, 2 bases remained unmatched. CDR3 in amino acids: CSARDGTSGRGTQYF. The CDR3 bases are TGCAGTGCTAGAGATGGGACTAGCGGGAGGGGGACCCAGTACTTC.

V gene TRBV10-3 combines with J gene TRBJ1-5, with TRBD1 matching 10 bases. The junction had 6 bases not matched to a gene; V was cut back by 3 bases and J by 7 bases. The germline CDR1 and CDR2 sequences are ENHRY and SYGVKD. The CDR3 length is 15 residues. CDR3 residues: CAISDGTGAEQPQHF. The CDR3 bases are TGTGCCATCAGTGACGGGACAGGGGCCGAGCAGCCCCAGCATTTT.

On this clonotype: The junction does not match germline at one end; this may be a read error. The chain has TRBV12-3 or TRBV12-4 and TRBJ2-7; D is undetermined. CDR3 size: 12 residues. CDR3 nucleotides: TGTGCCAGCAGTTTTGAGACCTACGGGCAGTACTTC. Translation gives CASSFETYGQYF.

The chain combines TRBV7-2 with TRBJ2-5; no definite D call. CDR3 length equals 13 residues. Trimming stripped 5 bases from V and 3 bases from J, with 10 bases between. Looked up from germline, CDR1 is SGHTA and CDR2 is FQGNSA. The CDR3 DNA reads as TGTGCCAGCAGCCGTGGGGTAGAAGAGACCCAGTACTTC. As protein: CASSRGVEETQYF.

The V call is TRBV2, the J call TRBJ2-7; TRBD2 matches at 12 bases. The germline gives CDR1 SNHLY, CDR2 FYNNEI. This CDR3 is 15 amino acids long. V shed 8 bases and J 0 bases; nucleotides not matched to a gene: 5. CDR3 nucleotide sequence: TGTGCCAGCGCAGCGGGACTAGCGGGCTCCTACGAGCAGTACTTC. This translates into CASAAGLAGSYEQYF.

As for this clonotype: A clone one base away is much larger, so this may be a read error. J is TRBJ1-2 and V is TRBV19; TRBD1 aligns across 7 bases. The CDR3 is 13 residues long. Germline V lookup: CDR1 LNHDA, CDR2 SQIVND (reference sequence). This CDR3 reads CASSTVRGQGCTF. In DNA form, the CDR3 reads TGTGCCAGTAGCACCGTTAGGGGGCAAGGCTGCACCTTC. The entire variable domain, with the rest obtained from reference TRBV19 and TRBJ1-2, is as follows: DGGITQSPKYLFRKEGQNVTLSCEQNLNHDAMYWYRQDPGQGLRLIYYSQIVNDFQKGDIAEGYSVSREKKESFPLTVTSAQKNPTAFYLCASSTVRGQGCTFGSGTRLTVV.

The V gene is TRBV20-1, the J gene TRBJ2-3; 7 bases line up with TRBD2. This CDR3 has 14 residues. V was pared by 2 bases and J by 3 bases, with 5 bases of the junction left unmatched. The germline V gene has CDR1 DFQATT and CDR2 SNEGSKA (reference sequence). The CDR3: CSARLVGGTDTQYF. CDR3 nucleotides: TGCAGTGCTAGATTGGTGGGGGGGACAGATACGCAGTATTTT.

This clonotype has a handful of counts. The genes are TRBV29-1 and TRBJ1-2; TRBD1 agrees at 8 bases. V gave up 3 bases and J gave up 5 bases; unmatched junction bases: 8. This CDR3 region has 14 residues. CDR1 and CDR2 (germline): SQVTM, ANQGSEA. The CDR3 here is CSVDGQGGWYGYTF. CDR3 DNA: TGCAGCGTTGACGGACAGGGAGGGTGGTATGGCTACACCTTC.

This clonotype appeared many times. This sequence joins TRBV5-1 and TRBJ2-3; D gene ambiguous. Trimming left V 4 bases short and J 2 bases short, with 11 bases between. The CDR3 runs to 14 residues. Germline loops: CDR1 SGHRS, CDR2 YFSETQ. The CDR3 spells CASSVTGSTDTQYF. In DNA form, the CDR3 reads TGCGCCAGCAGCGTGACTGGCTCCACAGATACGCAGTATTTT.

CDR3 residues: CSARDRPNSPLHF. Written as DNA, the CDR3 is TGCAGTGCTAGAGACCGACCGAATTCACCCCTCCACTTT. V and J are TRBV20-1 and TRBJ1-6, with D unresolved. Trimming took off 0 bases at V and 7 bases at J, with 7 bases between the two ends. Germline CDR1 is DFQATT and CDR2 is SNEGSKA (reference sequence). This CDR3 spans 13 amino acids.

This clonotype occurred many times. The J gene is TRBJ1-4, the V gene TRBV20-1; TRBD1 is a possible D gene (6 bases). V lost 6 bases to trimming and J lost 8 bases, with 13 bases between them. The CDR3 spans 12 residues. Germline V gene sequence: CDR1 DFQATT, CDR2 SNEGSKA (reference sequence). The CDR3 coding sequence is TGCAGTGCAACCGCTCAGGGGGAAAAACTGTTTTTT. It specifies CSATAQGEKLFF.

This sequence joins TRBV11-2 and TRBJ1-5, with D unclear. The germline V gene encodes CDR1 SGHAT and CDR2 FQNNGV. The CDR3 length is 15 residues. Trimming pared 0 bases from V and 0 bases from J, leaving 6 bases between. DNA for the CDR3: TGTGCCAGCAGCTTAGAAGGGCTTAGCAATCAGCCCCAGCATTTT. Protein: CASSLEGLSNQPQHF.

This CDR3 reads CASSVATIGTQFLAKNIQYF. CDR3 sequence (DNA): TGTGCCAGCAGCGTAGCTACTATTGGGACACAATTTTTAGCCAAAAACATTCAGTACTTC. The chain recombines TRBV9 with TRBJ2-4; maybe TRBD1 (6 bases). CDR1 is SGDLS and CDR2 is YYNGEE in the germline V gene. The CDR3 is 20 residues long. Trimming pared 0 bases from V and 0 bases from J, leaving 22 bases between.

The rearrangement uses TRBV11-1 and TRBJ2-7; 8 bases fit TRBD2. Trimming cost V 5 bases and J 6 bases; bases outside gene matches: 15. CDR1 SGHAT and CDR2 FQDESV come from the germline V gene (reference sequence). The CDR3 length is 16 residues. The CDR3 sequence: CASSRTTSGGMSEQYF. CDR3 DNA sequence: TGTGCCAGCAGCCGAACCACTAGCGGCGGTATGAGCGAGCAGTACTTC.

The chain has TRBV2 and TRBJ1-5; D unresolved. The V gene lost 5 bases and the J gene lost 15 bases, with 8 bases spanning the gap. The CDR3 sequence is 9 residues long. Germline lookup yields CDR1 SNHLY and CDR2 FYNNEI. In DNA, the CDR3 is TGTGCCAGCAGTCCGGAAGGGCATTTT. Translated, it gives CASSPEGHF.

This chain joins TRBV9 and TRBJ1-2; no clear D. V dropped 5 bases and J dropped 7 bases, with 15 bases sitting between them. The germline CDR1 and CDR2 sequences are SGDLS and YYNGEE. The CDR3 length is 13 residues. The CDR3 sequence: CASRTPISSGYTF. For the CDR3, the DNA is TGTGCCAGCAGGACTCCAATTAGCAGTGGCTACACCTTC.

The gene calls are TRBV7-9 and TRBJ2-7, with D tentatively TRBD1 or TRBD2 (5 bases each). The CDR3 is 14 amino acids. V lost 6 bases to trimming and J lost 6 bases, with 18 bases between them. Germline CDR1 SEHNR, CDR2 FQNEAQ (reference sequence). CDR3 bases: TGTGCCAGCAGTTACCGGGACCCCGTCTTCGAGCAGTACTTC. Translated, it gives CASSYRDPVFEQYF.

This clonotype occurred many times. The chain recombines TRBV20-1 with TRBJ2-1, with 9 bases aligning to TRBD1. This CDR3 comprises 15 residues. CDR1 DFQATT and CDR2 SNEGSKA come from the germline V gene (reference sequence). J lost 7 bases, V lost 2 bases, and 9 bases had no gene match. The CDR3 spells CSARSPGTGLNEQFF. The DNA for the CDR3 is TGCAGTGCTAGATCCCCCGGGACAGGGTTAAATGAGCAGTTCTTC.

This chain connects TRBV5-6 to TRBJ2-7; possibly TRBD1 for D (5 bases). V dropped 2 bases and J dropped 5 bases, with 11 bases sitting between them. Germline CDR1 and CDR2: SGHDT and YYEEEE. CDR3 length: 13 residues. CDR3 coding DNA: TGTGCCAGCAGCTTTCAATGGGGCAACGAGCAGTACTTC. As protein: CASSFQWGNEQYF.

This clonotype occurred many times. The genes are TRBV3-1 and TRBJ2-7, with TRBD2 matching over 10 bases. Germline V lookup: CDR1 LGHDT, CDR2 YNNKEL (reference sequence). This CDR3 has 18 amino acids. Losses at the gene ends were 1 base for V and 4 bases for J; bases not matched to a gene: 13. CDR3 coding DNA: TGTGCCAGCAGCCAAGGGACGTGGGGGGCTAGCGGGAGTTACGAGCAGTACTTC. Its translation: CASSQGTWGASGSYEQYF.

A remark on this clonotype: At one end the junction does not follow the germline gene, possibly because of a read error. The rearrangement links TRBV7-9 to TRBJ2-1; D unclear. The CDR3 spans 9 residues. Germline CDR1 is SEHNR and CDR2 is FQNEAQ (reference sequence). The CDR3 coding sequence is TGTGCCAGCAGCCCTCCGGACCTCTTC. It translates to CASSPPDLF.

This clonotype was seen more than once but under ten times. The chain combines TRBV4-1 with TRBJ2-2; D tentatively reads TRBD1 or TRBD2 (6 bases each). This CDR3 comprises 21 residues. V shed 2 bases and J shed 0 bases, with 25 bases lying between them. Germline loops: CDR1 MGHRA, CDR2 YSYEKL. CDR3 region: CASSQSMRGGGRIANTGELFF. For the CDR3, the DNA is TGCGCCAGCAGCCAAAGTATGAGGGGTGGGGGGCGCATAGCGAACACCGGGGAGCTGTTTTTT.

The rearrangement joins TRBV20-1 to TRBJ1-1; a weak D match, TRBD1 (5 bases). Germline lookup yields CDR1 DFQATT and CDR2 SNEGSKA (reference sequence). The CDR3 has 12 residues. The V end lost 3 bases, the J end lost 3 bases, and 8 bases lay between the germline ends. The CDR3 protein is CSASQGDTEAFF. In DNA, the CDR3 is TGCAGTGCTAGTCAGGGAGACACTGAAGCTTTCTTT.

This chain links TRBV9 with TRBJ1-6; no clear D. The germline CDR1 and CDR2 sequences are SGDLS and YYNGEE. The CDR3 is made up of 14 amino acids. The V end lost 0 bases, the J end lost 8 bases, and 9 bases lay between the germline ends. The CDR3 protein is CASSVESADSPLHF. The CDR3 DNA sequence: TGTGCCAGCAGCGTAGAGAGCGCTGATTCACCCCTCCACTTT. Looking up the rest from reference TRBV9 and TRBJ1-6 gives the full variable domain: DSGVTQTPKHLITATGQRVTLRCSPRSGDLSVYWYQQSLDQGLQFLIQYYNGEERAKGNILERFSAQQFPDLHSELNLSSLELGDSALYFCASSVESADSPLHFGNGTRLTVT.

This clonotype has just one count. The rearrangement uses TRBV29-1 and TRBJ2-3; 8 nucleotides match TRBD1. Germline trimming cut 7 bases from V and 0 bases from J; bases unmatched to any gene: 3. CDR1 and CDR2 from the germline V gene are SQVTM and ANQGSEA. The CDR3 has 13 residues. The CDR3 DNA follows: TGCAGCGGAGGACAGGGAAGCACAGATACGCAGTATTTT. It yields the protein CSGGQGSTDTQYF.

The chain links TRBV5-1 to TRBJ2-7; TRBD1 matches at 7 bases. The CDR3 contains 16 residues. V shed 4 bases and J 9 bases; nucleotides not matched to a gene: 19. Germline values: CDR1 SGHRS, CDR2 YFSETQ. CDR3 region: CASSDRVGTGEQSQYF. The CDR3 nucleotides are TGCGCCAGCAGCGACAGGGTGGGGACCGGGGAACAGTCGCAGTACTTC.